The next 27 T cell receptor beta chains were all read from a single sample in a study of blood T cell repertoires in COVID-19 (dated by TCRdb to the early 2020s). The library was obtained by the immunoSEQ multiplex PCR assay. TCRdb carries this immuneACCESS record with in-frame sequences only. Its versions omit some clonotypes, under half of them owing to an unresolved V gene in the studies checked, with the rest unexplained. Across this sample there are around 120,000 clones, with 55% to 75% seen only once. Over 2% of the sample is taken by the ten largest. Source material: peripheral blood. These receptor sequences come from a woman aged 65 to 85 with acute or convalescent COVID-19.

J is TRBJ2-2 and V is TRBV2; maybe TRBD2 (6 bases). This CDR3 has 14 residues. CDR1 and CDR2 from the germline V gene are SNHLY and FYNNEI. Trimming removed 4 bases from V and 3 bases from J, with 9 bases in between. CDR3 coding DNA: TGTGCCAGCAGTGGGGCGGGGTACACCGGGGAGCTGTTTTTT. Its translation: CASSGAGYTGELFF.

This clone showed up just once. The chain couples TRBV10-3 to TRBJ1-6; 10 bases fit TRBD1. J gave up 5 bases and V 7 bases, and 5 bases lay outside the gene matches. Germline CDR1 ENHRY, CDR2 SYGVKD. The CDR3 has 15 amino acids. CDR3 amino acids: CAIKGTGVDNSPLHF. In DNA form, the CDR3 reads TGTGCCATCAAGGGGACAGGGGTTGATAATTCACCCCTCCACTTT.

The CDR3 coding sequence is TGTGCCACCAGTGATTCTCGGACTAGCGGGACTTTGTACTTC. Its translation: CATSDSRTSGTLYF. The chain combines TRBV24-1 with TRBJ2-7, with 12 bases aligning to TRBD2. CDR3 length equals 14 residues. After removal of 2 bases from V and 12 bases from J, the junction contained 7 bases not matched to a gene. Germline loops: CDR1 KGHDR, CDR2 SFDVKD.

This sequence joins TRBV5-1 and TRBJ2-7, with TRBD2 identical over 10 bases. This CDR3 is 13 amino acids long. With V trimmed by 4 bases and J by 9 bases, 7 bases remained unmatched. Germline V gene data show CDR1 as SGHRS and CDR2 as YFSETQ. CDR3 DNA: TGCGCCAGCAGCACACTAGCGGGATCGGCGCAGTACTTC. Translated, it gives CASSTLAGSAQYF.

This clone showed up just a few times. This chain connects TRBV27 to TRBJ2-1; 7 nucleotides align to TRBD2. Germline V CDR1 and CDR2: MNHEY, SMNVEV (reference sequence). V was clipped by 3 bases and J by 4 bases; unmatched bases: 6. This CDR3 comprises 15 residues. CDR3 sequence: CASSFPAGPYNEQFF. The CDR3 DNA reads TGTGCCAGCAGTTTCCCAGCGGGACCTTACAATGAGCAGTTCTTC.

The chain combines TRBV9 with TRBJ2-3, with D possibly TRBD1 on 8 matching bases. Germline V gene data show CDR1 as SGDLS and CDR2 as YYNGEE. Between the trimmed V and J ends, which lost 0 bases and 4 bases, there was a span of 15 bases. CDR3 length equals 16 residues. The chain's CDR3 is CASSVETGGGSDTQYF. The CDR3 DNA sequence: TGTGCCAGCAGCGTAGAAACAGGGGGAGGGTCAGATACGCAGTATTTT.

The sample holds one count of this clone. V gene TRBV5-1 combines with J gene TRBJ1-3; TRBD1 aligns across 7 bases. CDR3 size: 15 residues. CDR1 and CDR2 (germline): SGHRS, YFSETQ. V lost 0 bases and J lost 2; bases outside the gene matches: 2. For the CDR3, the DNA is TGCGCCAGCAGCTTGGGACAGGGAACTGGAAACACCATATATTTT. Protein: CASSLGQGTGNTIYF.

In this sample, this clone turned up a few times. The rearrangement links TRBV30 to TRBJ2-3; D unresolved. The germline V gene encodes CDR1 GTSNPN and CDR2 SVGIG (reference sequence). V was cut by 2 bases and J by 0 bases, with 9 bases left in between. The CDR3 is made up of 14 amino acids. The CDR3 coding sequence is TGTGCCTGGAGTATAGGTAGCAGCACAGATACGCAGTATTTT. Residues: CAWSIGSSTDTQYF.

This clone was seen more than once but under ten times. The chain links TRBV7-9 to TRBJ2-1; no clear D. Germline lookup yields CDR1 SEHNR and CDR2 FQNEAQ (reference sequence). V lost 2 bases and J 0 bases, leaving 17 bases between the germline ends. This CDR3 contains 18 residues. The CDR3 sequence is CASSLLVLALRSYNEQFF. The CDR3 DNA reads as TGTGCCAGCAGCTTATTAGTCCTCGCACTTCGCTCCTACAATGAGCAGTTCTTC. Combining the CDR3 with reference TRBV7-9 and TRBJ2-1 gives the whole variable domain DTGVSQNPRHKITKRGQNVTFRCDPISEHNRLYWYRQTLGQGPEFLTYFQNEAQLEKSRLLSDRFSAERPKGSFSTLEIQRTEQGDSAMYLCASSLLVLALRSYNEQFFGPGTRLTVL.

The rearrangement uses TRBV2 and TRBJ2-7; tentatively, D is TRBD2 (6 bases). Germline V lookup: CDR1 SNHLY, CDR2 FYNNEI. The V and J ends lost 5 bases and 2 bases respectively, with 10 bases between them. The CDR3 is made up of 13 amino acids. CDR3 DNA: TGTGCCAGCAGTCGGGACTCGACCTACGAGCAGTACTTC. Residues: CASSRDSTYEQYF.

The DNA for the CDR3 is TGTGCCAGCAGCCACAGCGGGAGTGAAGTACAAGAGACCCAGTACTTC. Translated: CASSHSGSEVQETQYF. The chain couples TRBV3-1 (or the pseudogene TRBV3-2) to TRBJ2-5; 8 nucleotides match TRBD2. Per the germline V gene, CDR1 is LGHDT and CDR2 is YNNKEL (reference sequence). Germline trimming cut 3 bases from V and 2 bases from J; bases unmatched to any gene: 8. The CDR3 is 16 residues long.

This rearrangement joins TRBV18 to TRBJ1-4, with TRBD1 matching 12 bases. The germline CDR1 and CDR2 sequences are KGHSH and LQKENI. The CDR3 covers 15 residues. Trimming took 3 bases from V and 6 from J; bases not matched to a gene: 2. Here the CDR3 DNA reads TGTGCCAGCTCACCCGGGACAGGGGGCCATGAAAAACTGTTTTTT. As protein: CASSPGTGGHEKLFF. The full variable domain, completed using reference TRBV18 and TRBJ1-4, is NAGVMQNPRHLVRRRGQEARLRCSPMKGHSHVYWYRQLPEEGLKFMVYLQKENIIDESGMPKERFSAEFPKEGPSILRIQQVVRGDSAAYFCASSPGTGGHEKLFFGSGTQLSVL.

The gene calls are TRBV30 and TRBJ2-7; a possible D gene is TRBD1 (6 bases). CDR1 GTSNPN and CDR2 SVGIG come from the germline V gene (reference sequence). This CDR3 contains 12 residues. V lost 2 bases, J lost 4 bases, and 9 bases lay in between. The CDR3 DNA is TGTGCCTGGAGTCCCAGGGGTTACGAGCAGTACTTC. As protein: CAWSPRGYEQYF.

This clone was detected only a few times. The chain has TRBV6-1 and TRBJ1-2; TRBD1 matches 8 bases. The CDR3 length is 15 residues. Trimming took 2 bases from V and 4 from J; bases not matched to a gene: 6. CDR1 and CDR2 (germline): MNHNS, SASEGT. CDR3 in amino acids: CASSEQGAATYGYTF. CDR3 in DNA: TGTGCCAGCAGTGAACAGGGGGCCGCGACCTATGGCTACACCTTC.

V is TRBV7-8 and J is TRBJ2-7; 7 bases agree with TRBD1. Germline V gene lookup returns CDR1 SGHVS and CDR2 FQNEAQ. Trimming took 7 bases from V and 2 from J; bases not matched to a gene: 5. The CDR3 covers 13 residues. The CDR3 loop is CASIERGPYEQYF. CDR3 DNA: TGTGCCAGCATCGAAAGGGGGCCCTACGAGCAGTACTTC.

The chain couples TRBV19 to TRBJ1-2; 11 nucleotides align to TRBD1. The CDR3 extends over 14 amino acids. The V segment lost 5 bases and the J segment 3 bases; nucleotides outside the gene matches: 2. Germline V lookup: CDR1 LNHDA, CDR2 SQIVND (reference sequence). As DNA, the CDR3 is TGTGCCAGTAGTGGGACAGGGGGACACTATGGCTACACCTTC. It translates to CASSGTGGHYGYTF.

The V gene is TRBV5-1, the J gene TRBJ2-7; 8 nucleotides line up with TRBD1. The CDR3 runs to 17 residues. V shed 2 bases and J 0 bases; nucleotides not matched to a gene: 10. Germline V lookup: CDR1 SGHRS, CDR2 YFSETQ. CDR3 residues: CASSFDRGPEGSYEQYF. The CDR3 DNA is TGCGCCAGCAGCTTTGACAGGGGCCCCGAAGGCTCCTACGAGCAGTACTTC.

The V gene is TRBV7-8, the J gene TRBJ2-1, with 15 bases aligning to TRBD2. CDR1 SGHVS and CDR2 FQNEAQ come from the germline V gene. J gave up 8 bases and V 5 bases, and 4 bases lay outside the gene matches. CDR3 length equals 15 residues. CDR3 protein: CASSPWTSGGDEQFF. CDR3 DNA: TGTGCCAGCAGCCCTTGGACTAGCGGGGGGGATGAGCAGTTCTTC. The whole variable domain, filled in from reference TRBV7-8 and TRBJ2-1, reads GAGVSQSPRYKVAKRGQDVALRCDPISGHVSLFWYQQALGQGPEFLTYFQNEAQLDKSGLPSDRFFAERPEGSVSTLKIQRTQQEDSAVYLCASSPWTSGGDEQFFGPGTRLTVL.

CDR3 in amino acids: CASSLPVEPEQFF. The DNA of the CDR3 is TGTGCCAGCTCCCTACCGGTCGAGCCTGAGCAGTTCTTC. The chain is built from TRBV18 and TRBJ2-1; no firm D call. This CDR3 is built from 13 residues. Germline V gene lookup returns CDR1 KGHSH and CDR2 LQKENI. The V end was cut by 6 bases, the J end by 9 bases, with 15 bases between.

The rearrangement joins TRBV11-2 to TRBJ1-4; possible D gene TRBD1, 6 bases. The germline V and J ends were trimmed by 1 base and 8 bases, with 11 bases remaining between them. The germline CDR1 and CDR2 sequences are SGHAT and FQNNGV. This CDR3 region has 14 residues. CDR3 bases: TGTGCCAGCAGCTTAGGCCCGGGACAAGAAAAACTGTTTTTT. It encodes CASSLGPGQEKLFF.

V usage is TRBV7-2 and J usage is TRBJ2-1, with 13 bases lining up with TRBD2. Germline trimming cut 3 bases from V and 7 bases from J; bases unmatched to any gene: 3. Germline V gene sequence: CDR1 SGHTA, CDR2 FQGNSA. The length of the CDR3 is 15 residues. CDR3 residues: CASSLGLAGSNEQFF. Written as DNA, the CDR3 is TGTGCCAGCAGCTTGGGACTAGCGGGATCGAATGAGCAGTTCTTC.

This rearrangement joins TRBV30 to TRBJ2-7; 8 bases are a match to TRBD1. The CDR3 totals 14 residues. The germline V gene has CDR1 GTSNPN and CDR2 SVGIG (reference sequence). J lost 7 bases, V lost 3 bases, and 11 bases had no gene match. Here the CDR3 reads CAWRVSGGSGEQYF. The CDR3 DNA sequence: TGTGCCTGGAGGGTGTCAGGGGGCTCGGGAGAGCAGTACTTC.

This clone has only a few counts. The gene calls are TRBV5-1 and TRBJ2-1; 13 bases align to TRBD2. This CDR3 comprises 16 residues. Germline-derived CDR1 and CDR2 are SGHRS and YFSETQ. V gave up 3 bases and J gave up 10 bases; unmatched junction bases: 10. This CDR3 is CASSSYKGTSGEEQFF. In DNA, the CDR3 is TGCGCCAGCAGCTCGTACAAGGGGACTAGCGGGGAAGAGCAGTTCTTC.

This chain links TRBV6-2 or TRBV6-3 with TRBJ2-5, with 9 bases matching TRBD2. The CDR3 extends over 15 amino acids. Germline lookup yields CDR1 MNHEY and CDR2 SVGEGT. Trimming cost V 5 bases and J 3 bases; bases outside gene matches: 7. In DNA, the CDR3 is TGTGCCAGCAGTCCCTCGGGACTAGCTGAAGAGACCCAGTACTTC. Amino acids: CASSPSGLAEETQYF.

This chain connects TRBV5-1 to TRBJ1-1; D gene unclear. CDR1 and CDR2 from the germline V gene are SGHRS and YFSETQ. CDR3 length: 14 amino acids. V lost 1 base and J lost 1, with 8 bases in between. In DNA, the CDR3 is TGCGCCAGCAGCTTGCGGGGAGAGAACACTGAAGCTTTCTTT. Amino acid sequence: CASSLRGENTEAFF.

The sample holds many counts of this clone. The chain has TRBV11-2 and TRBJ2-7; 9 bases map to TRBD2. Looked up from germline, CDR1 is SGHAT and CDR2 is FQNNGV. V shed 5 bases and J 0 bases; nucleotides not matched to a gene: 8. This CDR3 region has 16 residues. The CDR3 here is CASSRGDSGSSYEQYF. CDR3 in DNA: TGTGCCAGCAGCAGGGGGGATAGCGGGAGCTCCTACGAGCAGTACTTC.

The genes are TRBV24-1 and TRBJ2-1, with TRBD2 as a possible D gene (5 bases). The CDR3 consists of 15 residues. V lost 4 bases and J 5 bases, leaving 14 bases between the germline ends. Germline V lookup: CDR1 KGHDR, CDR2 SFDVKD. DNA for the CDR3: TGTGCCACCAGTGACCCCACTAGGAGGCACAATGAGCAGTTCTTC. Amino acids: CATSDPTRRHNEQFF.